These 7 T cell receptor beta chains were all obtained from the same sample, sequenced in a study of T cell responses to AZD1222 COVID-19 vaccine. Clones were sequenced by immunoSEQ multiplex PCR, and TCRdb holds only the in-frame ones, with some missing. The sample yields 120,000 or so clones, approximately 90% seen once. The sample was peripheral blood, taken on day 0 of AZD1222 vaccination. The receptors shown here come from an adult in good health.

V gene TRBV12-3 or TRBV12-4 combines with J gene TRBJ1-1; D gene ambiguous. This CDR3 has 13 residues. V was shortened by 3 bases and J by 0 bases, with 5 bases between the two germline ends. The CDR3 DNA reads as TGTGCCAGCAGTTTTAGTCTGAACACTGAAGCTTTCTTT. It is translated as CASSFSLNTEAFF.

This chain links TRBV9 with TRBJ1-6, with 7 bases that match TRBD1. The CDR3 contains 15 residues. Germline loops: CDR1 SGDLS, CDR2 YYNGEE. Trimming took 0 bases from V and 10 from J; bases not matched to a gene: 7. The CDR3 loop is CASSVGGGPGSPLHF. For the CDR3, the DNA is TGTGCCAGCAGCGTAGGAGGGGGCCCAGGGTCACCCCTCCACTTT.

This clone was detected ten times or more. The chain uses TRBV7-3 and TRBJ2-7, with a tentative D call TRBD1 (6 bases). Germline V lookup: CDR1 SGHTA, CDR2 FQGTGA. The CDR3 has 17 residues. V dropped 4 bases and J dropped 0 bases, with 19 bases sitting between them. The CDR3 reads CASSCVEEAGDSYEQYF. DNA for the CDR3: TGTGCCAGCAGCTGCGTAGAGGAGGCAGGGGACTCCTACGAGCAGTACTTC.

The chain carries TRBV28 and TRBJ2-1; D is uncertain. The CDR3 runs to 15 residues. With 6 bases removed from V and 1 base from J, the gap between germline ends came to 13 bases. CDR1 and CDR2 from the germline V gene are MDHEN and SYDVKM. CDR3 amino acids: CASSQTVRSYNEQFF. The CDR3 coding sequence is TGTGCCAGCAGCCAGACGGTAAGGTCCTACAATGAGCAGTTCTTC.

The sample holds a few counts of this clone. V gene TRBV10-3 combines with J gene TRBJ1-5; TRBD1 is a possible D gene (6 bases). From germline, CDR1 is ENHRY and CDR2 SYGVKD. The CDR3 has 14 residues. Trimming stripped 0 bases from V and 7 bases from J, with 10 bases between. CDR3 sequence: CAISESRGGQPQHF. CDR3 nucleotide sequence: TGTGCCATCAGTGAGTCGAGGGGGGGACAGCCCCAGCATTTT.

The chain carries TRBV19 and TRBJ2-1; D not resolved. This CDR3 is 14 amino acids long. The germline V gene encodes CDR1 LNHDA and CDR2 SQIVND (reference sequence). V lost 6 bases, J lost 4 bases, and 13 bases lay in between. The CDR3 loop reads CASSGRRRYNEQFF. CDR3 in DNA: TGTGCCAGTAGCGGGCGCCGGCGGTACAATGAGCAGTTCTTC.

The chain employs TRBV6-2 or TRBV6-3 and TRBJ1-2, with D uncertain. Trimming pared 0 bases from V and 5 bases from J, leaving 10 bases between. The germline CDR1 and CDR2 sequences are MNHEY and SVGEGT. The CDR3 loop spans 14 amino acids. The DNA of the CDR3 is TGTGCCAGCAGTTACTCCGCGAAACTATATGGCTACACCTTC. Translating gives CASSYSAKLYGYTF.